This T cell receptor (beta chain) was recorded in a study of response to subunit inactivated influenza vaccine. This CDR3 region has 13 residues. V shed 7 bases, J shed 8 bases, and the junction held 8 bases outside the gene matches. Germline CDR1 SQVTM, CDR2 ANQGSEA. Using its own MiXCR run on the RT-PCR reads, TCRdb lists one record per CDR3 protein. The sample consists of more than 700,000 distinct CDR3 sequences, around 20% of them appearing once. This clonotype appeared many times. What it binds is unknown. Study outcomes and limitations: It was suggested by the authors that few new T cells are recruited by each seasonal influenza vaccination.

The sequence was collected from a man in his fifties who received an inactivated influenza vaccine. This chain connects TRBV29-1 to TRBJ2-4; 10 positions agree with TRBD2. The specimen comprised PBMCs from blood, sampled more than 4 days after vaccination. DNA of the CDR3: TGCAGCGGATCCGGGACTAGCGTTGACATTCAGTACTTC. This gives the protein CSGSGTSVDIQYF.